The clone carrying this T cell receptor beta chain was recorded only once. The data stem from a study of blood T cell repertoires in COVID-19. Study context: Both acute and convalescent COVID-19 samples were obtained from the United States, Italy and Spain. The cDNA or gDNA used as material had been derived from T cells, B-cell-depleted T cells, or PBMCs.

How the authors handled the data: Reference gene primer amplification gave estimated nucleated cell counts. Produced via immunoSEQ multiplex PCR; TCRdb's table is partial and in-frame only. The V and J calls and clone size were taken over from that table, and D and trimming were inferred from the DNA. The table includes 150,000 to 200,000 clones, 90% detected once. The sample consisted of peripheral blood. The receptor comes from a man aged 50-60 years with acute or convalescent COVID-19.

The CDR3 loop reads CASNYGGEDTQYF. The CDR3 DNA reads TGTGCCAGCAACTACGGAGGGGAAGATACGCAGTATTTT. This chain uses TRBV9 with TRBJ2-3, with D perhaps TRBD2 (6 bases). The CDR3 spans 13 residues. The germline gives CDR1 SGDLS, CDR2 YYNGEE. V was clipped by 6 bases and J by 5 bases, with 13 bases between them.